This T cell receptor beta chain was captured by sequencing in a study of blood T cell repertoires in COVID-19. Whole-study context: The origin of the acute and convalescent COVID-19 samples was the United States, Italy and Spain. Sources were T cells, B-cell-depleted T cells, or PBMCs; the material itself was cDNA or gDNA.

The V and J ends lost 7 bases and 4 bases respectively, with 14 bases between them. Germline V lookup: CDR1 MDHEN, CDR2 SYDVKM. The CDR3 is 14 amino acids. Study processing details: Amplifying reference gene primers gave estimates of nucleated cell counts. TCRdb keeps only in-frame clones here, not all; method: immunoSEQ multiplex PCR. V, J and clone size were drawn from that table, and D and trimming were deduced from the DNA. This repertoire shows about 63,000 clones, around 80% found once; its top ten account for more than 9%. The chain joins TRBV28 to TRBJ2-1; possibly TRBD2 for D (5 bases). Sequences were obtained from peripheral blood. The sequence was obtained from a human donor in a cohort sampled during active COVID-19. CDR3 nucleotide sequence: TGTGCCAGCACCCATTTCGAGGGTTACAATGAGCAGTTCTTC. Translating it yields CASTHFEGYNEQFF.